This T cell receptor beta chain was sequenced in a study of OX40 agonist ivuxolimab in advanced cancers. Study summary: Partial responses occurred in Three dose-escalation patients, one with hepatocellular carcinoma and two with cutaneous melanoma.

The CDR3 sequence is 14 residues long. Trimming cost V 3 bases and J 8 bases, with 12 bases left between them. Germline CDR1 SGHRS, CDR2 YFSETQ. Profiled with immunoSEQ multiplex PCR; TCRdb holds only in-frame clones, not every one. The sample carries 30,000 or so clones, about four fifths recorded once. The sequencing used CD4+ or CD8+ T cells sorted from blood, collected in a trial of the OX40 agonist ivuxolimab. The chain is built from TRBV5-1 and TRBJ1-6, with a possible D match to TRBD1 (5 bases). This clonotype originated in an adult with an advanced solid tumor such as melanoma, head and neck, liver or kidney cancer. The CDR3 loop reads CASSWGPEDSPLHF. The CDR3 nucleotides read TGCGCCAGCAGCTGGGGACCGGAGGATTCACCCCTCCACTTT.